This T cell receptor (beta chain) derives from a study of T-cell reconstitution after alpha-beta-depleted transplantation in children (dated by TCRdb to 2016 to 2017). For context, the study as a whole: Using TCR repertoire profiling, the study followed T-cell immune reconstitution in a quantitative way in children after TCRalphabeta/CD19-depleted allogeneic hematopoietic cell transplantation.

Library preparation used PCR. The instrument was an Illumina HiSeq 2500. Molecular barcoding was employed in the preparation of TCR libraries, with unique molecular identifiers being used to normalize TCRbeta repertoire quantification. TCRdb itself trimmed the public reads at Q25 with fastp, ran MiXCR and retained productive beta chains. Every CDR3 protein is listed once, alongside the most common genes and DNA of its rows. This sample is represented by approximately 400,000 distinct CDR3 sequences; approximately 11% of them were singletons. The ten top clones hold 4.5% to 6.5% of the sample. For this clonotype: Its antigen has not been determined. One base away there is no much larger clone; base qualities are not given.

The receptor comes from a human donor who donated a stem cell graft to a child with acute myeloid leukemia. The specimen comprised PBMCs from the stem cell graft donor, sampled from the stem cell graft.

DNA sequence: TGTGCCAGCAGTTCCCCCGCTAGCGTGGATACGCAGTATTTT. Its coded protein is CASSSPASVDTQYF. Recombination joined TRBV12-3 or TRBV12-4 with TRBJ2-3, with TRBD2 perhaps the D gene, on 6 matching bases. Measured from the cysteine to the phenylalanine, the CDR3 is 14 residues long. The read is trimmed to its CDR3 DNA, 42 bases read in frame from base 1. Cut back by 4 bases and 6 bases, the V and J ends lie 14 bases apart.